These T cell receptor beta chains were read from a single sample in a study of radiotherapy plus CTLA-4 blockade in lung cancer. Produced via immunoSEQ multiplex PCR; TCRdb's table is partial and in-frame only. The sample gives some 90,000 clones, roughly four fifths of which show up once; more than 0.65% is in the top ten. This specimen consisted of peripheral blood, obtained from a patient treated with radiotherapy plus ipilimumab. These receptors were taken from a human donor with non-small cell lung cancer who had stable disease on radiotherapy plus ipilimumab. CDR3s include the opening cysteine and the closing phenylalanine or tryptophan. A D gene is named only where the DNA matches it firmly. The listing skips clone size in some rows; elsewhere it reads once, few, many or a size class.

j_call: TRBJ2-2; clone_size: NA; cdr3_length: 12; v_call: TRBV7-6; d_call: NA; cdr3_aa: CASSLITGELFF; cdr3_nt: TGTGCCAGCAGCCTAATCACCGGGGAGCTGTTTTTT
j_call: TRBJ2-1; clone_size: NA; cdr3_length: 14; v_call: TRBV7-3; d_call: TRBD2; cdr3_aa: CASSYARLAAEQFF; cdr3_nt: TGTGCCAGCAGCTACGCGAGACTAGCGGCTGAGCAGTTCTTC
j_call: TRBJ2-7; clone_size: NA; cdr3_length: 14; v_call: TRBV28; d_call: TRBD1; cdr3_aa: CASSFRQGAYEQYF; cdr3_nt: TGTGCCAGCAGTTTCAGACAGGGAGCCTACGAGCAGTACTTC
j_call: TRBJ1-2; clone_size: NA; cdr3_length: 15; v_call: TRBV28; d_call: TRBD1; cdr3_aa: CASSFTGAGGRGYTF; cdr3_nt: TGTGCCAGCAGTTTTACGGGGGCAGGGGGTAGAGGCTACACCTTC
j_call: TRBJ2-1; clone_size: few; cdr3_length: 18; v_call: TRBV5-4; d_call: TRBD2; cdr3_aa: CASRSGLAGGRSYNEQFF; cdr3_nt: TGTGCCAGCAGGTCGGGACTAGCGGGAGGGCGCTCCTACAATGAGCAGTTCTTC
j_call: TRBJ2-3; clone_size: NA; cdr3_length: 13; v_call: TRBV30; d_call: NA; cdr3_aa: CAWSGGGADTQYF; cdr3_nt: TGTGCCTGGAGCGGGGGTGGGGCGGATACGCAGTATTTT
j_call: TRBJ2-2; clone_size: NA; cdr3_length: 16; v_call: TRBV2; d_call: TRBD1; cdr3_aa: CASSAGQGMNTGELFF; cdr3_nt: TGTGCCAGCAGTGCGGGACAGGGGATGAACACCGGGGAGCTGTTTTTT
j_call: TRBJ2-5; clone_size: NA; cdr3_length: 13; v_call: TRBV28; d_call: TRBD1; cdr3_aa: CASSTGTGRTQYF; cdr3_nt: TGTGCCAGCAGTACCGGGACAGGGAGGACCCAGTACTTC
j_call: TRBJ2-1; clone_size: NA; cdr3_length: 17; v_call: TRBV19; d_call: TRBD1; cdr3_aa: CASSMRVGQGAYNEQFF; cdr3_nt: TGTGCCAGTAGTATGAGGGTAGGGCAGGGGGCCTACAATGAGCAGTTCTTC
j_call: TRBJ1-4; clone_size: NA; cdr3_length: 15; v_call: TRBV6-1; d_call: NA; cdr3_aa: CASSEGGGMYEKLFF; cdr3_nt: TGTGCCAGCAGTGAAGGGGGGGGGATGTATGAAAAACTGTTTTTT
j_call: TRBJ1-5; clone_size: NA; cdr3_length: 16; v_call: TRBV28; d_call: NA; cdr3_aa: CASSLWGRESNQPQHF; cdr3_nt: TGTGCCAGCAGTTTATGGGGAAGAGAGAGCAATCAGCCCCAGCATTTT
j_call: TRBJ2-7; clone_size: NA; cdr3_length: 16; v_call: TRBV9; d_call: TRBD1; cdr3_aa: CASSAFRNGTGYEQYF; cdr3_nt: TGTGCCAGCAGCGCCTTCCGAAACGGGACAGGGTACGAGCAGTACTTC
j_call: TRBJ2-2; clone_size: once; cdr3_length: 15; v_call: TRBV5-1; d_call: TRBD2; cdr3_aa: CASSLSGGATGELFF; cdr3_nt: TGCGCCAGCAGCTTGTCGGGAGGGGCCACCGGGGAGCTGTTTTTT
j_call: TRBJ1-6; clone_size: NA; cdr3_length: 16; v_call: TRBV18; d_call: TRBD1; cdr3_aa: CASSPGDRGRNSPLHF; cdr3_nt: TGTGCCAGCTCACCGGGGGACAGGGGGAGAAATTCACCCCTCCACTTT
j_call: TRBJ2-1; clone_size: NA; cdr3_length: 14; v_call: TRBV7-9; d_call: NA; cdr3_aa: CASSSARGYNEQFF; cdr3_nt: TGTGCCAGCAGCTCCGCCAGGGGTTACAATGAGCAGTTCTTC
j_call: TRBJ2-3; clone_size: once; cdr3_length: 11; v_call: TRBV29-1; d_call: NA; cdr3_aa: CSVLFTDTQYF; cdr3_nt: TGCAGCGTACTATTCACAGATACGCAGTATTTT
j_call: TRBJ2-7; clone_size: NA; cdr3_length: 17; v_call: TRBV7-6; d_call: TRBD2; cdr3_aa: CASSPGSWAAGYYEQYF; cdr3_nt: TGTGCCAGCAGCCCAGGTTCATGGGCAGCGGGGTACTACGAGCAGTACTTC
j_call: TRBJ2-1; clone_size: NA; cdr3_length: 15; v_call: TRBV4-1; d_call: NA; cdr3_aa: CASSQDTGLYNEQFF; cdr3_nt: TGCGCCAGCAGCCAAGATACCGGATTATACAATGAGCAGTTCTTC
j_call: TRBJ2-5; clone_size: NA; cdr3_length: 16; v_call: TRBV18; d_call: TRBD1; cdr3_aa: CASSIQGPLSPETQYF; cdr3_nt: TGTGCCAGCTCAATACAGGGGCCCCTCTCCCCAGAGACCCAGTACTTC
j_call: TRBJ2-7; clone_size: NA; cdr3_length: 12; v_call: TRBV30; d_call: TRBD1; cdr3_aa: CALWTGSYEQYF; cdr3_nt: TGTGCCTTGTGGACAGGGAGCTACGAGCAGTACTTC
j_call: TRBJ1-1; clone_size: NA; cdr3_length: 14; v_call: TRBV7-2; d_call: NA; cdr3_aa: CASSFRGRGTEAFF; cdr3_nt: TGTGCCAGCAGCTTCCGTGGGCGGGGGACTGAAGCTTTCTTT
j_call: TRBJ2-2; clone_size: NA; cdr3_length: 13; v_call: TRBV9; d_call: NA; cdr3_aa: CASSVQGIGELFF; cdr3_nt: TGTGCCAGCAGCGTCCAAGGTATCGGGGAGCTGTTTTTT
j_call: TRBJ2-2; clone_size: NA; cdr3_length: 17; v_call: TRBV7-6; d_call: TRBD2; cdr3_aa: CASSRPRGGVDTGELFF; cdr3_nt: TGTGCCAGCAGCCGACCGCGGGGGGGTGTGGACACCGGGGAGCTGTTTTTT
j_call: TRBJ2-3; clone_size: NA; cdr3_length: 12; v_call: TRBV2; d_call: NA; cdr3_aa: CAEGHSTDTQYF; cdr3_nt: TGTGCCGAGGGGCATAGCACAGATACGCAGTATTTT
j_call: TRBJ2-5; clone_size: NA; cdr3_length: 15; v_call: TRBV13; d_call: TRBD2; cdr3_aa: CASSSRTSGRETQYF; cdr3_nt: TGTGCCAGCAGCTCACGGACTAGCGGGAGAGAGACCCAGTACTTC
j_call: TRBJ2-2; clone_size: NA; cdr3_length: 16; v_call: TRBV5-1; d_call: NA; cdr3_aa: CASSFDPGARSGELFF; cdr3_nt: TGCGCCAGCAGCTTCGACCCAGGGGCCCGGAGCGGGGAGCTGTTTTTT
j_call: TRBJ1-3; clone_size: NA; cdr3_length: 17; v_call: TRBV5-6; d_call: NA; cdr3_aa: CASSLGWTAGSGNTIYF; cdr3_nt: TGTGCCAGCAGCTTGGGCTGGACAGCCGGCTCTGGAAACACCATATATTTT
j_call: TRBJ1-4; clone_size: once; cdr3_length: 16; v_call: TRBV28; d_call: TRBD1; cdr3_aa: CASSRTGTGANEKLFF; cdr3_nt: TGTGCCAGCAGTAGGACCGGGACAGGGGCTAATGAAAAACTGTTTTTT
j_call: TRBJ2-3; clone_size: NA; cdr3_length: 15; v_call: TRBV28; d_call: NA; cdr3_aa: CASSLPGVRADTQYF; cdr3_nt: TGTGCCAGCAGTCTCCCAGGGGTCAGGGCAGATACGCAGTATTTT
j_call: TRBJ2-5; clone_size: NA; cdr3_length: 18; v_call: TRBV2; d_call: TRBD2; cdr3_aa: CASSEANGLAGNQETQYF; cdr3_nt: TGTGCCAGCAGTGAAGCGAACGGACTAGCGGGCAACCAAGAGACCCAGTACTTC
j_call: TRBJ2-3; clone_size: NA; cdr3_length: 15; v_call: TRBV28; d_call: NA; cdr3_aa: CASSYSSGHTDTQYF; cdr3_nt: TGTGCCAGCAGTTACAGTAGCGGACACACAGATACGCAGTATTTT
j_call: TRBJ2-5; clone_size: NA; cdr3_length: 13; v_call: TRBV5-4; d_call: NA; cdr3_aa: CASSQTALKTQYF; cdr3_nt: TGTGCCAGCAGCCAGACCGCCCTTAAGACCCAGTACTTC
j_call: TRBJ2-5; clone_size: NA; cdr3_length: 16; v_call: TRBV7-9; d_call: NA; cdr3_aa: CASSLSNRPNQETQYF; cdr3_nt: TGTGCCAGCAGCTTAAGTAATAGGCCTAACCAAGAGACCCAGTACTTC
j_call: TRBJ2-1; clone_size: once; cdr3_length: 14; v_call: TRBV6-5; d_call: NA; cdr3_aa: CASSYSMRTDEQFF; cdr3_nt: TGTGCCAGCAGTTACTCGATGAGGACCGATGAGCAGTTCTTC
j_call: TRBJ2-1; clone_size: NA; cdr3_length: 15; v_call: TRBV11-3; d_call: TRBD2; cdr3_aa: CASSPRLASYNEQFF; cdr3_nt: TGTGCCAGCAGCCCCAGACTAGCGAGCTACAATGAGCAGTTCTTC
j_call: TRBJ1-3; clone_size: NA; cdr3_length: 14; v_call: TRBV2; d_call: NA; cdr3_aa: CASSPQLSGNTIYF; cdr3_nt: TGTGCCAGCAGTCCCCAACTTTCTGGAAACACCATATATTTT
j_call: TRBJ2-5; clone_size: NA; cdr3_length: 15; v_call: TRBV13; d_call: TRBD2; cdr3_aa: CASSVLGLAEETQYF; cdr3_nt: TGTGCCAGCAGCGTACTGGGACTAGCGGAAGAGACCCAGTACTTC
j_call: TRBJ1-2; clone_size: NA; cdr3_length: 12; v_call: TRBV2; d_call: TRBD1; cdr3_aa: CASTNRGAGYTF; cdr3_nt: TGTGCCAGTACGAACAGGGGGGCTGGCTACACCTTC
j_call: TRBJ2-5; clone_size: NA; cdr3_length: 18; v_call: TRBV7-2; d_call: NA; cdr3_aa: CASSLAAPYRDLRETQYF; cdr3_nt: TGTGCCAGCAGCTTAGCCGCCCCCTACAGGGACCTGAGGGAGACCCAGTACTTC
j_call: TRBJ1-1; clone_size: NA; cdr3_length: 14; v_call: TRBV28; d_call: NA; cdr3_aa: CASSSHGTNTEAFF; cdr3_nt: TGTGCCAGCAGTTCCCATGGGACGAACACTGAAGCTTTCTTT
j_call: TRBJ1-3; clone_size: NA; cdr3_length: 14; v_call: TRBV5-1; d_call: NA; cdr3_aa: CASSDTVAGNTIYF; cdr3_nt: TGCGCCAGCAGCGATACAGTTGCTGGAAACACCATATATTTT
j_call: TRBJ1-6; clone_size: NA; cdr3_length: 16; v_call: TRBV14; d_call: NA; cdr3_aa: CASSQAGARVWSPLHF; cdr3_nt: TGTGCCAGCAGCCAAGCAGGGGCGCGGGTTTGGTCACCCCTCCACTTT
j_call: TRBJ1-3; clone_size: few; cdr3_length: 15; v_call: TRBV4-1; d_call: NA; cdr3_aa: CASSQGTLSGNTIYF; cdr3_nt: TGCGCCAGCAGCCAAGGGACACTCTCTGGAAACACCATATATTTT
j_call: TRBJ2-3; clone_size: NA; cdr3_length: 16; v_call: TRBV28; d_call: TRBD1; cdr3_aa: CASSPLGTGLPDTQYF; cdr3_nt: TGTGCCAGCAGTCCACTCGGGACAGGGTTACCAGATACGCAGTATTTT
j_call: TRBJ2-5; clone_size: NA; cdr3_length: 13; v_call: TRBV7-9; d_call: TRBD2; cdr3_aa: CASSDPGGETQYF; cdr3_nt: TGTGCCAGCAGCGACCCGGGAGGGGAGACCCAGTACTTC
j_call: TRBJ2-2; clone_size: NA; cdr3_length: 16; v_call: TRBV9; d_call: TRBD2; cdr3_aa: CASTIRTSGVVGELFF; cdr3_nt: TGTGCCAGCACCATCCGGACTAGCGGGGTAGTCGGGGAGCTGTTTTTT
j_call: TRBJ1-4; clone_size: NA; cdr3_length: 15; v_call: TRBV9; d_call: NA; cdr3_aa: CASNSIVGVGEKLFF; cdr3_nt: TGTGCCAGCAACTCGATCGTGGGGGTGGGGGAAAAACTGTTTTTT
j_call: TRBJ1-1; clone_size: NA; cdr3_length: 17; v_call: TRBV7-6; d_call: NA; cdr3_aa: CASSRAGTPISNTEAFF; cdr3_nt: TGTGCCAGCAGCCGAGCCGGGACTCCTATCTCGAACACTGAAGCTTTCTTT
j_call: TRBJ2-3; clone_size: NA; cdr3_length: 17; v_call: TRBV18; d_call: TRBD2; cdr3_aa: CASSPKRGGPKTDTQYF; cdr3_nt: TGTGCCAGCTCACCAAAGCGGGGGGGCCCCAAGACAGATACGCAGTATTTT
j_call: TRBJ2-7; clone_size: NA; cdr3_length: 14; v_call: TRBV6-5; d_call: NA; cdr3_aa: CASSYGGRAYEQYF; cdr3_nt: TGTGCCAGCAGTTACGGAGGTAGGGCCTACGAGCAGTACTTC
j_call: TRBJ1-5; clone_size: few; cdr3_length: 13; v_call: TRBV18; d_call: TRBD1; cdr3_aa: CASSPGQNQPQHF; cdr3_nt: TGTGCCAGCTCACCGGGACAGAATCAGCCCCAGCATTTT
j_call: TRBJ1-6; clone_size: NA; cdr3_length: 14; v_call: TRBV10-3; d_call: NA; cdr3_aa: CAISELAGNSPLHF; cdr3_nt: TGTGCCATCAGTGAGTTGGCCGGAAATTCACCCCTCCACTTT
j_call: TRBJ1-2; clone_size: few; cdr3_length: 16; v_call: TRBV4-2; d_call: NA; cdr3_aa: CASSQDLGGTNYGYTF; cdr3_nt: TGTGCCAGCAGCCAAGATCTGGGGGGTACTAACTATGGCTACACCTTC